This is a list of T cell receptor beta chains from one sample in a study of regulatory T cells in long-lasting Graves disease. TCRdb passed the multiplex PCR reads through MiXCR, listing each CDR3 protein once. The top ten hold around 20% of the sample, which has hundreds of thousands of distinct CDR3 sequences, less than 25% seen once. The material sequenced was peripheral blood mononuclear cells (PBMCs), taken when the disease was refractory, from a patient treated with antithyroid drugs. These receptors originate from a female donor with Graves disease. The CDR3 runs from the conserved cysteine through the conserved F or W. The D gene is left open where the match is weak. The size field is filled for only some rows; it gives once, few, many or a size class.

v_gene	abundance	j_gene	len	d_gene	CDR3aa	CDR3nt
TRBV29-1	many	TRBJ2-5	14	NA	CSVDYRDELVTQYF	TGCAGCGTTGACTACCGGGACGAATTGGTGACCCAGTACTTC
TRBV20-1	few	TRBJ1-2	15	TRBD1	CSARDPGGVPGGYTF	TGCAGTGCTAGAGATCCAGGGGGGGTGCCGGGGGGCTACACCTTC
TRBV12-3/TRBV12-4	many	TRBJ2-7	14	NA	CASSPPRTGDEQYF	TGTGCCAGCAGTCCCCCTCGGACTGGAGACGAGCAGTACTTC
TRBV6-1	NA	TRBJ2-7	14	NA	CASLEGGPRGEQYF	TGTGCCAGCCTAGAGGGAGGCCCTCGGGGCGAGCAGTACTTC
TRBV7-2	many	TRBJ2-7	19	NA	CASSINRDPGQRRSYEQYF	TGTGCCAGCAGCATTAACCGGGACCCAGGGCAGCGTAGGTCCTACGAGCAGTACTTC
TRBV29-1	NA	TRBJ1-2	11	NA	CSGDEGYGYTF	TGCAGCGGGGACGAAGGCTATGGCTACACCTTC
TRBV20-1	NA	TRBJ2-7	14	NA	CSARDRRRTYEQYF	TGCAGTGCTAGAGATAGGCGACGGACCTACGAGCAGTACTTC
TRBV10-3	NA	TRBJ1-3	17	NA	CAISESWATGSGNTIYF	TGTGCCATCAGTGAGTCGTGGGCCACAGGGAGCGGAAACACCATATATTTT
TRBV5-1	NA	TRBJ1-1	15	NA	CASTQQRGGNTEAFF	TGCGCCAGCACCCAGCAGCGGGGGGGGAACACTGAAGCTTTCTTT
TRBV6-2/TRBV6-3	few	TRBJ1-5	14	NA	CASSWGVGNQPQHF	TGTGCCAGCAGTTGGGGGGTTGGCAATCAGCCCCAGCATTTT
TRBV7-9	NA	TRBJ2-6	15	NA	CASSSDPSGANVLTF	TGTGCCAGCAGCTCGGATCCCTCTGGGGCCAACGTCCTGACTTTC
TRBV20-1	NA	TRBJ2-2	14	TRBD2	CSARLASNTGELFF	TGCAGTGCGCGACTAGCATCCAACACCGGGGAGCTGTTTTTT
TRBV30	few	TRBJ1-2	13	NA	CAWSVGENYGYTF	TGTGCCTGGAGTGTAGGGGAGAACTATGGCTACACCTTC
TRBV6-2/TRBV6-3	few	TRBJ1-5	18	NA	CASSNQTRLTHSNQPQHF	TGTGCCAGCAGTAACCAGACAAGACTGACCCATAGCAATCAGCCCCAGCATTTT
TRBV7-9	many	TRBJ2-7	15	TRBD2	CASTVFGLAGYEQYF	TGTGCCAGCACTGTGTTCGGACTAGCGGGTTACGAGCAGTACTTC
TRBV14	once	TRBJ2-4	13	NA	CASSQETIGIQYF	TGTGCCAGCAGCCAAGAAACAATTGGCATTCAGTACTTC
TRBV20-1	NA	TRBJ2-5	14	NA	CSGVTGDMRETQYF	TGCAGTGGGGTGACGGGAGATATGCGAGAGACCCAGTACTTC
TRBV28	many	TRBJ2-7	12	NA	CASGGGPYEQYF	TGTGCCAGCGGAGGGGGTCCCTACGAGCAGTACTTC
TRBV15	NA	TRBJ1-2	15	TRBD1	CATSRTRQGGDGYTF	TGTGCCACCAGCAGAACCCGACAGGGTGGGGATGGCTACACCTTC
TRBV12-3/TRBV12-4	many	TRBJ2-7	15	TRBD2	CASKPASGAFYEQYF	TGTGCCAGCAAACCAGCTAGCGGAGCTTTCTACGAGCAGTACTTC